This T cell receptor beta chain came from a study of blood T cell repertoires in COVID-19. Study-level information: The samples span acute and convalescent COVID-19 from the United States, Italy and Spain. In each case, the material was cDNA or gDNA derived from T cells, B-cell-depleted T cells, or PBMCs.

As handled by the study authors: Reference gene primer amplification gave estimated nucleated cell counts. Sequencing was performed with immunoSEQ multiplex PCR; in TCRdb, only in-frame clones are kept and a portion is missing. V, J and clone size derive from that table, while D and trimming were established from the DNA sequence. The table lists about 90,000 clones, 75% to 90% of them singletons. The material sequenced was peripheral blood. This TCR was recovered from a male donor with acute or convalescent COVID-19.

In DNA, the CDR3 is TGTGCCAGCAGCTTAGCGAGCGCCTACAGGTCGTCCTACGGCTACACCTTC. Translating gives CASSLASAYRSSYGYTF. This chain links TRBV7-8 with TRBJ1-2; possibly TRBD1 for D (5 bases). Looked up from germline, CDR1 is SGHVS and CDR2 is FQNEAQ. CDR3 length equals 17 residues. Trimming cost V 0 bases and J 8 bases, with 22 bases left between them.